A selection of T cell receptor beta chains follows, all from one sample in a study of T cell changes during pregnancy in multiple sclerosis. The repertoire was sequenced with immunoSEQ multiplex PCR; TCRdb's copy has only in-frame clones and lacks some. The table records some 40,000 clones, approximately 94% of them present only once. Sample: peripheral blood, taken in the third trimester of pregnancy. Receptors were obtained from a female donor with multiple sclerosis, enrolled in a pregnancy study. The CDR3 runs from the conserved cysteine through the conserved F or W. The D gene is left open where the match is weak. Clone sizes are given selectively: once, few, many, or a class where the clone is expanded.

>-|TRBJ1-6|TRBV2|-
TGTGCCAGCAGTGAAGTCGGCGGGGGGCCCCGTCATTCACCCCTCCACTTT
CASSEVGGGPRHSPLHF
>-|TRBJ2-7|TRBV9|-
TGTGCCAGCAGCGTAGCCATCAGGTGCGGGGGCGTCCATTGCGAGCAGTACTTC
CASSVAIRCGGVHCEQYF
>-|TRBJ1-5|TRBV10-3|-
TGTGCCATCAGTCGGGTGGGTCAGCCCCAGCATTTT
CAISRVGQPQHF
>-|TRBJ1-4|TRBV6-6|-
TGTGCCAGCAGTTACGCTACAGGGATATCTAATGAAAAACTGTTTTTT
CASSYATGISNEKLFF
>-|TRBJ2-5|TRBV11-2|-
TGTGCCAGCAGCAGGGGACTCACTCAAGAGACCCAGTACTTC
CASSRGLTQETQYF
>-|TRBJ2-7|TRBV9|once
TGTGCCAGCAGCGTAGGAAGTAGCATTTACGAGCAGTACTTC
CASSVGSSIYEQYF
>TRBD1|TRBJ2-7|TRBV9|-
TGTGCCAGTGGACAGGGACACTACGAGCAGTACTTC
CASGQGHYEQYF
>-|TRBJ2-3|TRBV30|once
TGTGCCTGGAATCTCCTTCCCACAGATACGCAGTATTTT
CAWNLLPTDTQYF
>-|TRBJ2-1|TRBV5-8|-
TGTGCCAGCAGCGGCGACTACTCCTACAATGAGCAGTTCTTC
CASSGDYSYNEQFF
>-|TRBJ2-7|TRBV18|-
TGTGCCAGCTCCCCGGGACTGACCTACGAGCAGTACTTC
CASSPGLTYEQYF
>TRBD1|TRBJ1-2|TRBV5-1|-
TGCGCCAGCAGCTCGGGAACCACAGGGGGCAGGGAAGGCTACACCTTC
CASSSGTTGGREGYTF
>TRBD1|TRBJ2-7|TRBV30|-
TGTGCCTTAAGACGGGACAGGGTTTACGAGCAGTACTTC
CALRRDRVYEQYF
>TRBD2|TRBJ2-5|TRBV7-9|-
TGTGCCAGCAGCGGAGGCGTGTCAGCGGGGGCGGGAGAGACCCAGTACTTC
CASSGGVSAGAGETQYF
>-|TRBJ1-3|TRBV27|-
TGTGCCAGCAGTTTTACCCGGGACATTTACTCTGGAAACACCATATATTTT
CASSFTRDIYSGNTIYF
>-|TRBJ1-3|TRBV14|-
TGTGCCAGCAGCCAAGATAGGGGACATGCGGAAGGAAACACCATATATTTT
CASSQDRGHAEGNTIYF
>-|TRBJ1-2|TRBV6-1|-
TGTGCCAGCAGTGAAGCGCCGGCGGGCAACTATGGCTACACCTTC
CASSEAPAGNYGYTF
>TRBD2|TRBJ2-7|TRBV7-6|-
TGTGCCAGCAGCTTCGGTAGCGGGGGGTTCGAGCAGTACTTC
CASSFGSGGFEQYF
>TRBD2|TRBJ2-5|TRBV29-1|-
TGCAGCGTTGCGATTAGCGGGAGGGATGAGACCCAGTACTTC
CSVAISGRDETQYF
>-|TRBJ1-6|TRBV30|-
TGTGCCTGGAGTAGTGGGCAGGGATTCGTACCCCTCCACTTT
CAWSSGQGFVPLHF
>TRBD1|TRBJ1-3|TRBV2|-
TGTGCCAGCAGTGTTGACAGGGGGCGAAGAAACACCATATATTTT
CASSVDRGRRNTIYF
>-|TRBJ1-5|TRBV4-1|-
TGCGCCAGCAGCCAAGAGCCCGGGAGCAATCAGCCCCAGCATTTT
CASSQEPGSNQPQHF
>-|TRBJ2-3|TRBV9|-
TGTGCCAGCAGCGTGTGGGGGACTGCTAGCACAGATACGCAGTATTTT
CASSVWGTASTDTQYF
>-|TRBJ1-2|TRBV19|-
TGTGCCAGTAGAGACACAGGATTCTATGGCTACACCTTC
CASRDTGFYGYTF
>TRBD1|TRBJ1-3|TRBV2|-
TGTGCCAGTCAGAGGGACAGGGGGTCAATATCGTCTGGAAACACCATATATTTT
CASQRDRGSISSGNTIYF
>-|TRBJ1-5|TRBV4-3|-
TGCGCCAGCAGCCAAGAGGGGGGGTTCGGGCAGCCCCAGCATTTT
CASSQEGGFGQPQHF
>TRBD2|TRBJ2-5|TRBV7-3|-
TGTGCCAGCAGCGCGACGGGACTAGCGGGTGAAGAGACCCAGTACTTC
CASSATGLAGEETQYF
>-|TRBJ1-2|TRBV15|few
TGTGCCACCCACTCCGGGGGCTATGGCTACACCTTC
CATHSGGYGYTF
>-|TRBJ2-1|TRBV11-3|-
TGTGCCAGCAGCTTGGGGTCCAGCGGGCAAATCGGCGAGCAGTTCTTC
CASSLGSSGQIGEQFF
>TRBD2|TRBJ2-1|TRBV11-3|-
TGTGCCAGCAGCTTAGGTTCCCTAGCGGGTTACAATGAGCAGTTCTTC
CASSLGSLAGYNEQFF
>TRBD2|TRBJ2-1|TRBV7-2|-
TGTGCCAGCAGCGCCAGCGGGGGGGTCTCCTACAATGAGCAGTTCTTC
CASSASGGVSYNEQFF
>TRBD1|TRBJ2-7|TRBV18|once
TGTGCCAGCTCTCGCCCGGACAGGGGAAGCGAGCAGTACTTC
CASSRPDRGSEQYF
>-|TRBJ2-3|TRBV5-4|-
TGTGCCAGCAGCTTGTTCGGGGAAGATACGCAGTATTTT
CASSLFGEDTQYF
>-|TRBJ1-2|TRBV19|-
TGTGCCAGTAGTGACGACAGGTTCTATGGCTACACCTTC
CASSDDRFYGYTF